This T cell receptor beta chain originates from a study of T cell responses to AZD1222 COVID-19 vaccine. The CDR3 contains 15 residues. With V trimmed by 5 bases and J by 2 bases, 7 bases remained unmatched. Germline CDR1 is PRHDT and CDR2 is FYEKMQ (reference sequence). This table comes from immunoSEQ multiplex PCR, and its TCRdb copy is limited to in-frame clones, with some not included. The data show about 180,000 clones, approximately 91% seen once. The specimen comprised peripheral blood, sampled on day 0 of AZD1222 vaccination. V and J are TRBV13 and TRBJ2-5; the match to TRBD1 covers 8 bases. This sequence originates from an adult in good health. Written as DNA, the CDR3 is TGTGCCAGCAGCCCTCAGGGGGCAGGGCAAGAGACCCAGTACTTC. This codes for CASSPQGAGQETQYF.